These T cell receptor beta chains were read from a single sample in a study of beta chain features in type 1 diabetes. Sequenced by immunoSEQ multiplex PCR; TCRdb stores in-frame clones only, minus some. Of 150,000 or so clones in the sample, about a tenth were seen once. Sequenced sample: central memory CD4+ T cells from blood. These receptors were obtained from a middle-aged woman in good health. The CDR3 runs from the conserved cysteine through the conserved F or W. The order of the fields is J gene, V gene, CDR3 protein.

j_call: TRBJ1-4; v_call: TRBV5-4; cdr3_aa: CASSSGGGRGLEKLFF
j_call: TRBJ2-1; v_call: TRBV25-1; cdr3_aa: CASSSFDRDYNEQFF
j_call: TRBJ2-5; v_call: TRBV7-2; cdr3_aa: CASSFSGGAFGTQYF
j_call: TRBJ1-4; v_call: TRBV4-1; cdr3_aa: CASSQVKGQTNEKLFF
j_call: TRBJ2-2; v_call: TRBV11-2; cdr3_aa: CASSPWTSGGATGELFF
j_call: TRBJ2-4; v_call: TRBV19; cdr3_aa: CASSPGGGTKNIQYF
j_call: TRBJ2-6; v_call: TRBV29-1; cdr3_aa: CSVEDRAHFSGANVLTF
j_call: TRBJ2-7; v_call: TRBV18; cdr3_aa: CASSLEGQTSYEQYF
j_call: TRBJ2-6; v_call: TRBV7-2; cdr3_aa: CASSPRTSSGANVLTF
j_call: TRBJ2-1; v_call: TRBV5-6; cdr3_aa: CASSWGRISSYNEQFF
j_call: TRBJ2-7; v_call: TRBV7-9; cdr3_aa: CASSSLQGKDEQYF
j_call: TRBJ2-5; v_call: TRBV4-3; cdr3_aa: CASSQGTGKGETQYF
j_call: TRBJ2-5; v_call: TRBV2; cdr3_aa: CASNRQIRETQYF
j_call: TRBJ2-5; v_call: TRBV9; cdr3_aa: CASSFRQGPIYPETQYF
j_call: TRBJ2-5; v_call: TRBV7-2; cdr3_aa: CASSLQPGETQYF
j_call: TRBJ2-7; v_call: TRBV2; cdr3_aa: CASNLKGLIQYEQYF
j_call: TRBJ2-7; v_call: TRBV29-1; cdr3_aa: CSVVRGTGRHEQYF
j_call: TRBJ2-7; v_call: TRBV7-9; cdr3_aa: CASSLLASGPYEQYF
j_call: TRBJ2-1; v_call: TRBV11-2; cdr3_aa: CASSLVKGPLSNEQFF
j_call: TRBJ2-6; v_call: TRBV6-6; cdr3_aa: CASRGASGAGANVLTF
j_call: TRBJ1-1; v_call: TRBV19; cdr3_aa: CASRQGADYTEAFF
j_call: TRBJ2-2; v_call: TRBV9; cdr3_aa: CASSVGTSVTGELFF
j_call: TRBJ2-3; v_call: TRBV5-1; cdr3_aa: CASSLRDRGTDTQYF
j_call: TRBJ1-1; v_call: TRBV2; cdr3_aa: CASRETGFTTEAFF
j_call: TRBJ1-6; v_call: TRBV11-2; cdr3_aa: CASSLSDRAGSPLHF
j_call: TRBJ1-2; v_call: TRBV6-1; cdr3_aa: CASIIQGTALGGYTF
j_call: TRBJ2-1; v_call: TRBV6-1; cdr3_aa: CATSFSGGFDEQFF
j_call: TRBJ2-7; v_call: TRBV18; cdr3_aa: CASSERGPSYEQYF
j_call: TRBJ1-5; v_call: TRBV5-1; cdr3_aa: CASSQGQGSQPQHF
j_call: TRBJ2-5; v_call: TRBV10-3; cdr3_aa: CATRQSGIETQYF
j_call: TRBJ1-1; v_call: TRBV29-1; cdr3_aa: CSVAGQGHAEAFF
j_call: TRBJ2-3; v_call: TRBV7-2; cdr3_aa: CASSLPTSTDTQYF
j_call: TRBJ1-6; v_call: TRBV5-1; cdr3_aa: CASSLAGESPLHF
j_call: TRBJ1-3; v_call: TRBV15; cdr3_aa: CATSRGQGSNTIYF
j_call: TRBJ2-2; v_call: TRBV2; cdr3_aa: CASSFRGTGELFF
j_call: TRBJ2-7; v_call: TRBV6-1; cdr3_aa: CASSGGQAPNEQYF
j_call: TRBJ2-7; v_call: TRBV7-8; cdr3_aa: CASSSTAYEQYF
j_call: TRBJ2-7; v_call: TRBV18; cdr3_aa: CASSSTSGGTYEQYF
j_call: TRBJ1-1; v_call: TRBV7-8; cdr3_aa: CASSPQAANTEAFF
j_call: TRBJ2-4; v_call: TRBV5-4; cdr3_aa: CASSSRVAKNIQYF
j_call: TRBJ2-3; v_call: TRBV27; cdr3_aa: CASRMSSGFTDTQYF
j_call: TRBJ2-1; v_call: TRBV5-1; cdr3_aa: CASSLGQGAGEQFF
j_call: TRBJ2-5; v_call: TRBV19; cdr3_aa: CASSISRRGTGVETQYF
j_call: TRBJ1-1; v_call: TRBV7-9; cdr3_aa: CASSPTRGGTEAFF
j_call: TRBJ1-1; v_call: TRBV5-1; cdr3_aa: CASSSSNSGTEAFF
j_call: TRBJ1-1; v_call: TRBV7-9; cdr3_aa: CAVTQDTEAFF
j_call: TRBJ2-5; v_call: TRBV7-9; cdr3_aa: CASSLIFSGLEETQYF
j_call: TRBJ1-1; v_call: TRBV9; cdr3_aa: CASSVRSGTEAFF
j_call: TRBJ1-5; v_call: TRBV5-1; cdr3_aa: CASSEGTGESQPQHF
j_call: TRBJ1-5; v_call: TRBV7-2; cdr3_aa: CASGVRGGVNQPQHF
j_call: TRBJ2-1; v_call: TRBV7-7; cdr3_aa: CASSQDRGYNEQFF
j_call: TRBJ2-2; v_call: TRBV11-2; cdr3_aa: CASSLVLGGFNGELFF
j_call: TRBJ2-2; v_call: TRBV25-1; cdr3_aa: CASSIGQGATGELFF
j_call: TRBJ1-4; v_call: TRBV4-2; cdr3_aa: CASSPTGGTNEKLFF
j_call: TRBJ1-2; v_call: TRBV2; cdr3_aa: CASRRVYGYTF
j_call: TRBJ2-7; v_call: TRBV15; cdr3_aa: CATRDSSYEQYF
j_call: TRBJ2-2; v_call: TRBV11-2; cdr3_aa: CASSPGQNTGELFF